This T cell receptor beta chain was captured in a study of T cells in Graves' hyperthyroidism and ophthalmopathy. Study as a whole: Peripheral blood samples were taken at initial diagnosis, prior to any treatment.

Of note for this clonotype: Its antigen is still unknown.

The study, taken as a whole, reports: In blood, most of the thyroid clonotypes expanded above 0.001 were also present.

Authors of the study amplified TCR beta CDR3 regions from RNA transcripts. A set of HTBI primers served as the primers for a first-round RT-PCR of the TCR CDR3. TCRdb passed the multiplex PCR reads through MiXCR, listing each CDR3 protein once. The data contain 600,000 to 700,000 distinct CDR3 sequences, about 14% of them seen just once; the ten biggest clones take up over 3.5%. Germline V gives CDR1 ENHRY, CDR2 SYGVKD. The CDR3 extends over 15 amino acids. V was shortened by 2 bases and J by 2 bases, with 9 bases between the two germline ends. The chain carries TRBV10-3 and TRBJ2-2; D unclear. Specimen: blood. The receptor was isolated from a middle-aged woman with Graves' ophthalmopathy. CDR3 DNA: TGTGCCATCAGTGAGCTTTTGGAAAACACCGGGGAGCTGTTTTTT. This translates into CAISELLENTGELFF.